This T cell receptor (beta chain) was recorded in a study of cytomegalovirus exposure and HLA in healthy donors. Study-level information: Drawn from HLA-typed donors, about 85 million unique TCRs were held in an early data release.

Use of 60 Vbeta and 13 Jbeta primers characterized the PCR. The method was immunoSEQ multiplex PCR; TCRdb's version includes in-frame clones alone and lacks a portion of them. Of around 140,000 clones in the sample, about 82% were seen once. Worth noting for this clone: Antigen: not known.

Study-wide results and caveats: A later analysis found that most CMV-associated TCR beta chains appeared HLA-restricted. V- and J-gene trimming of TCR beta was linked (in a later analysis) to a missense DCLRE1C variant. Presence/absence analyses assumed roughly uniform sequencing depth across donors.

Germline CDR1 reads SGHDN; CDR2 reads FVKESK. The CDR3 spans 14 residues. Deletions cut 3 bases from V and 7 bases from J, with 12 bases between. The sequence derives from a female donor in good health and CMV-seropositive. V gene TRBV14 combines with J gene TRBJ2-2; possibly TRBD2 for D (6 bases). Sequencing was performed on PBMCs. CDR3 amino acids: CASSHGGADGELFF. The CDR3, as DNA: TGTGCCAGCAGCCACGGGGGAGCGGACGGGGAGCTGTTTTTT.